These 25 T cell receptor beta chains were sequenced from one sample in a study of blood T cell repertoires in COVID-19. Some clones are missing from TCRdb's copy, which holds only in-frame ones; the method was immunoSEQ multiplex PCR. The top ten clones hold approximately 26% of a sample with approximately 15,000 clones, roughly 87% of them seen once. Sequenced sample: peripheral blood. The receptors here all came from a woman in her seventies with active COVID-19.

J is TRBJ2-7 and V is TRBV5-8; D may be TRBD2 (7 bases). The V gene lost 6 bases and the J gene lost 5 bases, with 18 bases spanning the gap. Per the germline V gene, CDR1 is SGHTS and CDR2 is YDEGEE. The CDR3 is made up of 14 amino acids. This chain's CDR3 is CASTRGAPIHEQYF. For the CDR3, the DNA is TGTGCCAGCACCCGGGGGGCCCCTATACACGAGCAGTACTTC.

The chain joins TRBV20-1 to TRBJ2-1, with D possibly matching TRBD2 (5 bases). The CDR3 consists of 11 residues. Germline lookup yields CDR1 DFQATT and CDR2 SNEGSKA (reference sequence). Trimming took off 6 bases at V and 6 bases at J, with 9 bases between the two ends. Here the CDR3 DNA reads TGCAGTGCCGAAACTAGCAATGAGCAGTTCTTC. Protein sequence: CSAETSNEQFF.

The chain combines TRBV28 with TRBJ2-3; D unresolved. CDR3 length: 13 residues. V shed 4 bases and J shed 2 bases, with 7 bases lying between them. CDR1 MDHEN and CDR2 SYDVKM come from the germline V gene. The CDR3 coding sequence is TGTGCCAGCAGTTCTTTAGACACAGATACGCAGTATTTT. Its translation is CASSSLDTDTQYF.

This chain connects TRBV28 to TRBJ2-7; 8 bases are shared with TRBD1. This CDR3 is built from 15 residues. Trimming cost V 6 bases and J 3 bases; bases outside gene matches: 10. Germline assignment: CDR1 MDHEN and CDR2 SYDVKM. In nucleotides, the CDR3 is TGTGCCAGCAGGCGCGGACAGGGTTTCCTCTACGAGCAGTACTTC. It encodes CASRRGQGFLYEQYF.

The chain combines TRBV2 with TRBJ2-7, with D tentatively TRBD2 (5 bases). CDR3 length equals 14 residues. V dropped 2 bases and J dropped 5 bases, with 13 bases sitting between them. Looked up from germline, CDR1 is SNHLY and CDR2 is FYNNEI. Here the CDR3 reads CASSEPGIKDEQYF. DNA for the CDR3: TGTGCCAGCAGTGAACCCGGGATCAAGGACGAGCAGTACTTC.

The chain has TRBV28 and TRBJ2-5; 13 bases are a match to TRBD2. The V gene end was trimmed by 8 bases and the J gene end by 5 bases; junction bases not matched to a gene: 2. The CDR3 loop spans 13 amino acids. Germline V gene data show CDR1 as MDHEN and CDR2 as SYDVKM. The CDR3 region is CASGLAGVETQYF. The CDR3 nucleotides read TGTGCCAGCGGACTAGCGGGAGTGGAGACCCAGTACTTC.

This rearrangement joins TRBV5-1 to TRBJ2-3, with 7 bases aligning to TRBD1. J was trimmed by 3 bases and V by 4 bases; bases with no gene match: 8. The CDR3 is 15 amino acids. Per the germline V gene, CDR1 is SGHRS and CDR2 is YFSETQ. The CDR3 DNA is TGCGCCAGCAGCCCCTACGGGACAGATACAGATACGCAGTATTTT. It is translated as CASSPYGTDTDTQYF. The entire variable domain, with the rest obtained from reference TRBV5-1 and TRBJ2-3, is as follows: KAGVTQTPRYLIKTRGQQVTLSCSPISGHRSVSWYQQTPGQGLQFLFEYFSETQRNKGNFPGRFSGRQFSNSRSEMNVSTLELGDSALYLCASSPYGTDTDTQYFGPGTRLTVL.

This clone came up a few times. This chain connects TRBV11-1 to TRBJ2-1; D remains ambiguous. Germline V gene data show CDR1 as SGHAT and CDR2 as FQDESV (reference sequence). Trimming took 7 bases from V and 7 from J, leaving 17 bases between them. The CDR3 loop spans 14 amino acids. CDR3 sequence: CASTRPMAENEQFF. In nucleotides, the CDR3 is TGTGCCAGCACCAGGCCAATGGCCGAGAATGAGCAGTTCTTC.

This clone is a singleton in its sample. One junction end does not reproduce the germline sequence, and a read error may be involved. This chain connects TRBV10-1 to TRBJ2-7; D is perhaps TRBD1 (5 bases). The CDR3 covers 16 residues. The germline gives CDR1 WNHNN, CDR2 SYGVQD (reference sequence). The CDR3 DNA reads as TGCGCCAGCAGTGAGCCGACAGCGTACATTTCCTCCGAGCAGTACTTC. Protein sequence: CASSEPTAYISSEQYF.

The J gene is TRBJ1-4, the V gene TRBV4-1; 8 positions agree with TRBD1. Losses at the gene ends were 1 base for V and 8 bases for J; bases not matched to a gene: 15. From germline, CDR1 is MGHRA and CDR2 YSYEKL. The length of the CDR3 is 18 residues. CDR3 coding DNA: TGCGCCAGCAGCCAAGTTGGGGAGACAGGGGAGCGGGCGGAAAAACTGTTTTTT. Residues: CASSQVGETGERAEKLFF.

This chain links TRBV6-5 with TRBJ2-5, with 9 bases aligning to TRBD1. There are 15 residues in the CDR3. Germline-derived CDR1 and CDR2 are MNHEY and SVGAGI. After removal of 4 bases from V and 4 bases from J, the junction contained 7 bases not matched to a gene. CDR3 protein: CASSFTLTGGETQYF. The CDR3 bases are TGTGCCAGCAGTTTTACCTTGACAGGGGGAGAGACCCAGTACTTC.

The chain joins TRBV11-2 to TRBJ2-7; D may be TRBD1 (5 bases). The germline V gene encodes CDR1 SGHAT and CDR2 FQNNGV. Trimming removed 5 bases from V and 4 bases from J, with 15 bases in between. CDR3 size: 14 residues. The CDR3 spells CASSVGRGWYEQYF. The CDR3, as DNA: TGTGCCAGCAGCGTGGGGCGAGGTTGGTACGAGCAGTACTTC.

In this sample, this clone turned up once. This chain connects TRBV28 to TRBJ2-7, with unresolved D. The CDR3 consists of 14 residues. The V gene's germline CDR1 is MDHEN and CDR2 SYDVKM. With 3 bases removed from V and 2 bases from J, the gap between germline ends came to 11 bases. The CDR3 DNA reads as TGTGCCAGCAGTTTCGTGGCACCCACCTACGAGCAGTACTTC. It specifies CASSFVAPTYEQYF.

This chain connects TRBV10-2 to TRBJ1-1, with 7 bases that match TRBD1. In germline, CDR1 is WSHSY, CDR2 SAAADI. This CDR3 is 14 amino acids long. J lost 4 bases, V lost 8 bases, and 10 bases had no gene match. The CDR3 DNA is TGCGCCAGCGAACAAAACAGGGGAGGCACTGAAGCTTTCTTT. It yields the protein CASEQNRGGTEAFF.

V is TRBV5-1 and J is TRBJ2-7, with 7 nucleotides matching TRBD2. The germline V gene has CDR1 SGHRS and CDR2 YFSETQ. This CDR3 contains 15 residues. Trimming at V came to 1 base and at J to 1 base, leaving 5 bases not matched to a gene. CDR3 in DNA: TGCGCCAGCAGCTTGTGGACTAGTCAATCCTACGAGCAGTACTTC. As protein: CASSLWTSQSYEQYF.

V usage is TRBV27 and J usage is TRBJ2-1, with D possibly matching TRBD1 (6 bases). There are 14 residues in the CDR3. With 3 bases removed from V and 5 bases from J, the gap between germline ends came to 11 bases. Germline CDR1 is MNHEY and CDR2 is SMNVEV (reference sequence). In DNA form, the CDR3 reads TGTGCCAGCAGTTTGGCAGGGGCGAACAATGAGCAGTTCTTC. Its translation: CASSLAGANNEQFF.

The chain recombines TRBV5-1 with TRBJ2-3, with 8 nucleotides matching TRBD1. The germline V gene has CDR1 SGHRS and CDR2 YFSETQ. V was pared by 9 bases and J by 2 bases, with 5 bases of the junction left unmatched. There are 13 residues in the CDR3. CDR3 in DNA: TGCGCCACACAGGGGGGCCTCACAGATACGCAGTATTTT. Amino acids: CATQGGLTDTQYF.

The chain couples TRBV5-4 to TRBJ2-1, with no clear D. CDR1 is SGHNT, CDR2 YYREEE, per germline (reference sequence). The length of the CDR3 is 12 residues. V lost 2 bases and J lost 7, with 7 bases in between. CDR3 sequence: CASSFLLNEQFF. The CDR3 DNA follows: TGTGCCAGCAGCTTCTTATTGAATGAGCAGTTCTTC.

This clone was counted once. The chain joins TRBV4-2 to TRBJ2-6, with D tentatively TRBD2 (5 bases). The CDR3 extends over 15 amino acids. V was clipped by 0 bases and J by 12 bases, with 15 bases between them. The germline CDR1 and CDR2 sequences are LGHNA and YNFKEQ. The CDR3: CASSQETRTPGVLTF. DNA of the CDR3: TGTGCCAGCAGCCAAGAGACGAGGACTCCGGGCGTCCTGACTTTC.

The chain carries TRBV18 and TRBJ1-6, with a tentative D call TRBD1 (6 bases). The CDR3 has 14 amino acids. The V end was cut by 3 bases, the J end by 9 bases, with 12 bases between. Germline V CDR1 and CDR2: KGHSH, LQKENI. This CDR3 reads CASSPEQGSSPLHF. The CDR3 bases are TGTGCCAGCTCACCGGAACAGGGTAGTTCACCCCTCCACTTT.

CDR3 region: CASSFLGLHEQYF. DNA of the CDR3: TGTGCCAGCAGTTTTCTAGGTTTGCACGAGCAGTACTTC. The chain carries TRBV12-3 or TRBV12-4 and TRBJ2-7; D call uncertain. This CDR3 region has 13 residues. Deletions cut 3 bases from V and 5 bases from J, with 11 bases between.

The chain links TRBV12-3 or TRBV12-4 to TRBJ1-2, with 7 positions matching TRBD1. This CDR3 is 13 amino acids long. V lost 6 bases and J lost 7; bases outside the gene matches: 8. CDR3 DNA sequence: TGTGCCAGCAGGACGACAGGGACGGCTGGCTACACCTTC. It translates to CASRTTGTAGYTF.

The chain couples TRBV4-1 to TRBJ2-2; 8 nucleotides match TRBD2. CDR1 MGHRA and CDR2 YSYEKL come from the germline V gene. The J segment lost 4 bases and the V segment lost 1 base, leaving 5 bases of the junction unmatched. The length of the CDR3 is 16 residues. The CDR3 sequence is CASSQGGRGVTGELFF. Here the CDR3 DNA reads TGCGCCAGCAGCCAAGGAGGGCGGGGGGTCACCGGGGAGCTGTTTTTT.

Here the CDR3 DNA reads TGTGCCAGCTCACCACGTAGGGGCAGGGGACGGGAGACCCAGTACTTC. Protein product: CASSPRRGRGRETQYF. The rearrangement links TRBV18 to TRBJ2-5, with a weak D call TRBD1 (6 bases). The CDR3 runs to 16 residues. The germline V gene encodes CDR1 KGHSH and CDR2 LQKENI. Deletions cut 1 base from V and 5 bases from J, with 17 bases between.

CDR3 nucleotide sequence: TGTGCCACCAGCAGAGATACCGGGACTAGCGGGAGGGCCTGGACCGGGGAGCTGTTTTTT. As protein: CATSRDTGTSGRAWTGELFF. The chain couples TRBV15 to TRBJ2-2; 16 bases are a match to TRBD2. The CDR3 loop spans 20 amino acids. Germline V gene lookup returns CDR1 LNHNV and CDR2 YYDKDF (reference sequence). The V and J ends lost 0 bases and 5 bases, in that order; junction bases with no gene match: 9. Combining the CDR3 with reference TRBV15 and TRBJ2-2 gives the whole variable domain DAMVIQNPRYQVTQFGKPVTLSCSQTLNHNVMYWYQQKSSQAPKLLFHYYDKDFNNEADTPDNFQSRRPNTSFCFLDIRSPGLGDTAMYLCATSRDTGTSGRAWTGELFFGEGSRLTVL.